The 12 T cell receptor beta chains presented below share a single source sample, sequenced in a study of Ad26.COV2.S vaccination and SARS-CoV-2 variants. Treatment reported: approximately 18 received Ad26.COV2.S at low or high dose, single or two shots; about 5 received placebo; per-sample allocation not given. The study sampled participants on day 63 after the first vaccine or placebo injection. Some clones are missing from TCRdb's copy, which holds only in-frame ones; the method was immunoSEQ multiplex PCR. The table shows around 270,000 clones, with roughly 87% occurring only once. This specimen was peripheral blood, taken in a trial of Ad26.COV2.S vaccine versus placebo. These receptors all stem from a person aged 18-60 years who received the Ad26.COV2.S COVID-19 vaccine or a placebo.

This chain links TRBV4-3 with TRBJ2-3; D is perhaps TRBD2 (7 bases). The CDR3 spans 18 residues. Trimming removed 1 base at V and 0 bases at J, with 17 bases between. CDR1 is LGHNA, CDR2 YSLEER, per germline. The CDR3 reads CASSQVRGPWSSTDTQYF. The CDR3 nucleotides are TGCGCCAGCAGCCAAGTGCGGGGGCCTTGGTCTAGCACAGATACGCAGTATTTT.

The J gene is TRBJ2-5, the V gene TRBV2; weak D call: TRBD1 (5 bases). CDR1 and CDR2 (germline): SNHLY, FYNNEI. Trimming left V 6 bases short and J 3 bases short, with 14 bases between. CDR3 size: 14 residues. DNA for the CDR3: TGTGCCAGCAGCGACCCCCCAGGGAAAGAGACCCAGTACTTC. This sequence encodes CASSDPPGKETQYF.

This chain joins TRBV30 and TRBJ2-1; D might be TRBD2 (6 bases). Trimming stripped 6 bases from V and 3 bases from J, with 15 bases between. In germline, CDR1 is GTSNPN, CDR2 SVGIG (reference sequence). The CDR3 runs 14 residues. Here the CDR3 reads CACTPLSGYNEQFF. CDR3 DNA sequence: TGTGCCTGTACCCCCCTTAGCGGCTACAATGAGCAGTTCTTC.

The table lists this clone with a few counts. The chain carries TRBV7-9 and TRBJ2-1; 8 bases align to TRBD2. The CDR3 is 17 residues long. V was clipped by 2 bases and J by 4 bases; unmatched bases: 10. The germline V gene encodes CDR1 SEHNR and CDR2 FQNEAQ (reference sequence). Here the CDR3 DNA reads TGTGCCAGCAGCTTACCCGCAGGGGCGGGAGGTTACAATGAGCAGTTCTTC. Its translation: CASSLPAGAGGYNEQFF.

The chain combines TRBV7-9 with TRBJ1-6; the D is unclear. Deletions cut 3 bases from V and 8 bases from J, with 5 bases between. CDR3 length: 12 residues. Germline V CDR1 and CDR2: SEHNR, FQNEAQ (reference sequence). The CDR3 sequence is CASSLSDSPLHF. CDR3 nucleotides: TGTGCCAGCAGCTTGTCTGATTCACCCCTCCACTTT.

V gene TRBV6-6 combines with J gene TRBJ1-2; possibly TRBD1 for D (5 bases). CDR3 length equals 13 residues. V lost 6 bases and J lost 2, with 10 bases in between. CDR1 is MNHNY, CDR2 SVGAGI, per germline (reference sequence). This CDR3 reads CASSDRGNYGYTF. The CDR3 DNA reads as TGTGCCAGCAGCGACCGGGGGAACTATGGCTACACCTTC.

The V and J genes are TRBV7-9 and TRBJ1-5; 7 bases match TRBD1. The V and J ends lost 1 base and 4 bases, in that order; junction bases with no gene match: 4. CDR1 and CDR2 (germline): SEHNR, FQNEAQ (reference sequence). The CDR3 sequence is 15 residues long. The CDR3 region has the DNA TGTGCCAGCAGCTTAGGACAGGGTGAAAATCAGCCCCAGCATTTT. Amino acids: CASSLGQGENQPQHF.

The chain recombines TRBV10-3 with TRBJ2-5; possible D gene TRBD2, 6 bases. The germline V gene has CDR1 ENHRY and CDR2 SYGVKD. The CDR3 has 12 residues. Trimming removed 7 bases at V and 4 bases at J, with 10 bases between. CDR3 bases: TGTGCCATCATGGGAGGTGGAGAGACCCAGTACTTC. The encoded protein is CAIMGGGETQYF.

The V gene is TRBV27, the J gene TRBJ2-3, with D perhaps given as TRBD1 or TRBD2 (5 bases each). Trimming cost V 5 bases and J 5 bases, with 11 bases left between them. The CDR3 extends over 13 amino acids. Per the germline V gene, CDR1 is MNHEY and CDR2 is SMNVEV (reference sequence). The chain's CDR3 is CASSPHGGDTQYF. The CDR3 DNA sequence: TGTGCCAGCAGTCCTCATGGGGGAGATACGCAGTATTTT.

As for this clone: This could be a read error, since a much larger clone is one nucleotide away. Distinct nucleotide sequences in the sample also encode this CDR3. This chain uses TRBV11-1 with TRBJ2-1; D not resolved. Looked up from germline, CDR1 is SGHAT and CDR2 is FQDESV (reference sequence). Deletions cut 6 bases from V and 3 bases from J, with 6 bases between. This CDR3 has 12 amino acids. CDR3 residues: CASSPDYNEQFF. The CDR3 DNA is TGTGCCAGCAGTCCGGACTACAATGAGCAGTTCTTC. Full variable domain (missing parts from reference TRBV11-1 and TRBJ2-1): EAEVAQSPRYKITEKSQAVAFWCDPISGHATLYWYRQILGQGPELLVQFQDESVVDDSQLPKDRFSAERLKGVDSTLKIQPAELGDSAMYLCASSPDYNEQFFGPGTRLTVL.

The chain couples TRBV3-1 (or the pseudogene TRBV3-2) to TRBJ2-1, with 13 bases that match TRBD2. V lost 2 bases to trimming and J lost 4 bases; unmatched junction nucleotides: 8. The CDR3 sequence is 18 residues long. Germline lookup yields CDR1 LGHDT and CDR2 YNNKEL (reference sequence). The CDR3 sequence: CASSQRLAGGPLYNEQFF. The CDR3 bases are TGTGCCAGCAGCCAAAGACTAGCGGGGGGACCCCTATACAATGAGCAGTTCTTC.

The genes are TRBV3-1 (or the pseudogene TRBV3-2) and TRBJ2-3; D is uncertain. The CDR3 totals 14 residues. The V gene's germline CDR1 is LGHDT and CDR2 YNNKEL (reference sequence). The ends were cut back, 4 bases at V and 2 bases at J, with 10 bases in the middle. CDR3 region: CASSLGPNTDTQYF. The CDR3 DNA sequence: TGTGCCAGCAGCCTCGGACCTAACACAGATACGCAGTATTTT.